The 8 T cell receptor beta chains below were found in one sample sequenced in a study of beta chain features in type 1 diabetes. Their cognate antigens are unknown. Study-wide results and caveats: Moderate but significant shortening of TCRB CDR3s was recorded in all four CD4+ subsets from Type 1 diabetes patients.

TCRB transcripts that were expressed got sequenced, as all of the isolated RNA had been reverse transcribed. Sequencing was performed with immunoSEQ multiplex PCR; in TCRdb, only in-frame clones are kept and a portion is missing. The sample holds hundreds of thousands of clones, roughly 13% seen once. The sequencing sample was made of naive CD4+ T cells from blood. Receptors originate from a man between 18 and 35 years old with type 1 diabetes.

This clone appeared a few times. The rearrangement uses TRBV25-1 and TRBJ2-3; TRBD2 matches at 9 bases. The junction had 7 bases not matched to a gene; V was cut back by 5 bases and J by 4 bases. This CDR3 region has 15 residues. In germline, CDR1 is MGHDK, CDR2 SYGVNS. CDR3 sequence (DNA): TGTGCCAGCAGTAAGTCTAGCGGGGTAGCAGATACGCAGTATTTT. It codes for CASSKSSGVADTQYF. The full variable domain, completed using reference TRBV25-1 and TRBJ2-3, is EADIYQTPRYLVIGTGKKITLECSQTMGHDKMYWYQQDPGMELHLIHYSYGVNSTEKGDLSSESTVSRIRTEHFPLTLESARPSHTSQYLCASSKSSGVADTQYFGPGTRLTVL.

The sample holds a few counts of this clone. The chain uses TRBV7-9 and TRBJ1-1; D unresolved. Between the trimmed V and J ends, which lost 0 bases and 1 base, there was a span of 9 bases. Germline assignment: CDR1 SEHNR and CDR2 FQNEAQ (reference sequence). This CDR3 has 15 amino acids. DNA for the CDR3: TGTGCCAGCAGCTTAGCTACGACCCCGAACACTGAAGCTTTCTTT. Translation: CASSLATTPNTEAFF.

This clone was found a few times. The chain recombines TRBV30 with TRBJ2-1, with D possibly being TRBD1 (5 bases). The CDR3 contains 13 residues. Germline V gene lookup returns CDR1 GTSNPN and CDR2 SVGIG (reference sequence). The ends were cut back, 1 base at V and 11 bases at J, with 15 bases in the middle. Written as DNA, the CDR3 is TGTGCCTGGAGTGAAACTTACTGGGGCCAGCAGTTCTTC. Encoded protein: CAWSETYWGQQFF.

This clone was counted a few times. The sample contains more than one DNA sequence encoding this CDR3. The chain carries TRBV30 and TRBJ1-2; TRBD1 aligns across 9 bases. The CDR3 totals 12 residues. Germline-derived CDR1 and CDR2 are GTSNPN and SVGIG (reference sequence). Trimming took 4 bases from V and 5 from J; bases not matched to a gene: 2. CDR3 amino acids: CAWTGTGYGYTF. The CDR3 DNA follows: TGTGCCTGGACGGGGACAGGGTATGGCTACACCTTC.

The J gene is TRBJ1-2, the V gene TRBV7-9; D unresolved. Germline loops: CDR1 SEHNR, CDR2 FQNEAQ (reference sequence). The V end lost 1 base, the J end lost 6 bases, and 6 bases lay between the germline ends. CDR3 length: 12 amino acids. The CDR3 sequence is CASSLEAHGYTF. The CDR3 DNA reads as TGTGCCAGCAGCTTAGAAGCCCATGGCTACACCTTC.

The rearrangement uses TRBV7-2 and TRBJ2-7; no definite D call. Trimming stripped 5 bases from V and 4 bases from J, with 9 bases between. Germline-derived CDR1 and CDR2 are SGHTA and FQGNSA. This CDR3 region has 12 residues. In nucleotides, the CDR3 is TGTGCCAGCAGCCCCCCCGGGTACGAGCAGTACTTC. It specifies CASSPPGYEQYF.

A few counts support this clone. J is TRBJ2-5 and V is TRBV5-5; D is possibly TRBD2 (5 bases). Per the germline V gene, CDR1 is SGHKS and CDR2 is YYEKEE (reference sequence). Between the trimmed V and J ends, which lost 0 bases and 1 base, there was a span of 13 bases. The CDR3 covers 16 residues. CDR3 sequence reads: CASSLGPGWGQETQYF. In DNA form, the CDR3 reads TGTGCCAGCAGCTTGGGTCCGGGATGGGGCCAAGAGACCCAGTACTTC.

This clone was seen a handful of times. The V gene is TRBV5-1, the J gene TRBJ1-1; 8 bases are a match to TRBD1. This CDR3 is 15 amino acids long. The V gene's germline CDR1 is SGHRS and CDR2 YFSETQ. The V and J ends lost 4 bases and 1 base, in that order; junction bases with no gene match: 6. CDR3 amino acids: CASSNPGTGNTEAFF. The CDR3 region has the DNA TGCGCCAGCAGCAACCCCGGGACAGGGAACACTGAAGCTTTCTTT.